This T cell receptor beta chain was sequenced during a study of blood T cells in healthy people across ages. The authors ran a second PCR of roughly 7 to 11 cycles using a sample-barcoded 5' primer and a J-beta primer mix. TCRdb re-derived calls from the 5' RACE reads in MiXCR, one entry per CDR3 protein. The table has some 930,000 distinct CDR3 sequences, almost 30% seen once. This clonotype was counted between two and nine times. These data were likewise used in another study, on T cells of mothers and their children.

Material for sequencing was blood. This TCR was sampled from a woman aged 40-49 years in good health.

The CDR3 DNA reads TGTGCCAGCCCCGGGTCTGGGGACACTGAAGCTTTCTTT. This codes for CASPGSGDTEAFF. This chain uses TRBV12-3 or TRBV12-4 with TRBJ1-1; D is undetermined. V was trimmed by 8 bases and J by 3 bases, leaving 13 bases between them. The CDR3 has 13 residues.